The 29 T cell receptor beta chains in this list originate from one sample, sequenced in a study of blood T cell repertoires in COVID-19. Libraries were prepared by immunoSEQ multiplex PCR; TCRdb keeps only in-frame clonotypes and omits some of them. Here the sample spans 300,000 to 450,000 clones, about 88% being singletons. Material for sequencing was PBMCs or T cells enriched from blood (not recorded which). Every receptor here comes from a woman aged 30 to 39 who had been exposed to COVID-19.

The chain combines TRBV4-1 with TRBJ2-1, with 8 bases lining up with TRBD1. CDR3 length: 16 residues. Trimming took 0 bases from V and 2 from J; bases not matched to a gene: 3. Germline V gives CDR1 MGHRA, CDR2 YSYEKL. For the CDR3, the DNA is TGCGCCAGCAGCCAAGACAGGGGGCAGGCCTACAATGAGCAGTTCTTC. Translating gives CASSQDRGQAYNEQFF.

The V and J genes are TRBV7-9 and TRBJ1-1, with 10 bases matching TRBD1. CDR1 SEHNR and CDR2 FQNEAQ come from the germline V gene (reference sequence). This CDR3 spans 18 amino acids. J was trimmed by 5 bases and V by 1 base; bases with no gene match: 13. The CDR3 nucleotides read TGTGCCAGCAGCTTAGGTCGACAGGGGGCCGCTAATGGGACTGAAGCTTTCTTT. This sequence encodes CASSLGRQGAANGTEAFF.

This chain links TRBV1 with TRBJ2-7; TRBD1 is the table's D call, not checked against the DNA. TRBV1 represents a pseudogene. The CDR3 has 17 residues. In DNA, the CDR3 is TGCACCAGCAGCCGAAGAGCCCGACAGGTTGAGGGCTACGAGCAGTACTTC. The encoded protein is CTSSRRARQVEGYEQYF.

The chain employs TRBV5-1 and TRBJ2-7; 12 nucleotides line up with TRBD2. This CDR3 is 15 amino acids long. With V trimmed by 2 bases and J by 6 bases, 6 bases remained unmatched. The germline V gene encodes CDR1 SGHRS and CDR2 YFSETQ. The CDR3 loop reads CASSFGLAGSGEQYF. DNA for the CDR3: TGCGCCAGCAGCTTCGGACTAGCGGGAAGTGGCGAGCAGTACTTC.

The chain has TRBV10-3 and TRBJ2-3; 10 nucleotides line up with TRBD2. CDR3 length: 15 amino acids. V dropped 8 bases and J dropped 2; count of bases not matched to a gene: 7. Germline lookup yields CDR1 ENHRY and CDR2 SYGVKD. CDR3 nucleotides: TGTGCCATCGAGTCTAGCGGGAGAACCACAGATACGCAGTATTTT. Its translation is CAIESSGRTTDTQYF.

The J gene is TRBJ2-2, the V gene TRBV15, with 12 bases lining up with TRBD2. This CDR3 has 16 amino acids. J gave up 6 bases and V 3 bases, and 5 bases lay outside the gene matches. CDR1 and CDR2 from the germline V gene are LNHNV and YYDKDF (reference sequence). The DNA for the CDR3 is TGTGCCACCAGCAGGTCTAGCGGGAGGGCCCCCGGGGAGCTGTTTTTT. It is translated as CATSRSSGRAPGELFF.

This rearrangement joins TRBV5-6 to TRBJ2-7; the D gene is possibly TRBD1 (6 bases). Deletions cut 1 base from V and 2 bases from J, with 10 bases between. This CDR3 is 14 amino acids long. CDR1 is SGHDT, CDR2 YYEEEE, per germline. Here the CDR3 DNA reads TGTGCCAGCAGCTTGCAGGGGCTAGCCTACGAGCAGTACTTC. Amino acid sequence: CASSLQGLAYEQYF.

The V gene is TRBV5-1, the J gene TRBJ1-1; D unclear. Trimming shortened V by 4 bases and J by 5 bases, and 18 bases separated the two germline ends. This CDR3 has 15 residues. Per the germline V gene, CDR1 is SGHRS and CDR2 is YFSETQ. The CDR3 is CASSHGGPLRTEAFF. In DNA, the CDR3 is TGCGCCAGCAGCCATGGCGGTCCGCTACGGACTGAAGCTTTCTTT.

The chain recombines TRBV3-1 (or the pseudogene TRBV3-2) with TRBJ2-2; TRBD2 matches at 9 bases. The CDR3 loop spans 18 amino acids. After removal of 1 base from V and 3 bases from J, the junction contained 9 bases not matched to a gene. CDR1 is LGHDT, CDR2 YNNKEL, per germline (reference sequence). Here the CDR3 reads CASSQAPLAGWDTGELFF. DNA for the CDR3: TGTGCCAGCAGCCAAGCCCCCCTAGCGGGATGGGACACCGGGGAGCTGTTTTTT.

The chain is built from TRBV5-8 and TRBJ1-5; no clear D gene. Germline assignment: CDR1 SGHTS and CDR2 YDEGEE. The V end lost 4 bases, the J end lost 0 bases, and 11 bases lay between the germline ends. The CDR3 is made up of 15 amino acids. The CDR3 DNA is TGTGCCAGCAGCATGGGTCAGGATAGCAATCAGCCCCAGCATTTT. It specifies CASSMGQDSNQPQHF.

The genes are TRBV5-1 and TRBJ2-1; 15 bases are shared with TRBD2. Looked up from germline, CDR1 is SGHRS and CDR2 is YFSETQ. V shed 4 bases and J 3 bases; nucleotides not matched to a gene: 8. This CDR3 comprises 18 residues. DNA of the CDR3: TGCGCCAGCAGCCTGGGACTAGCGGGAGGCACGGGCTACAATGAGCAGTTCTTC. It is translated as CASSLGLAGGTGYNEQFF.

The chain joins TRBV3-1 (or the pseudogene TRBV3-2) to TRBJ2-5, with 12 bases aligning to TRBD2. The CDR3 is 16 residues long. Trimming took 5 bases from V and 0 from J; bases not matched to a gene: 4. CDR1 and CDR2 (germline): LGHDT, YNNKEL (reference sequence). Here the CDR3 DNA reads TGTGCCAGCAGCTGGACTAGCGGGACGTACCAAGAGACCCAGTACTTC. As protein: CASSWTSGTYQETQYF.

V gene TRBV19 combines with J gene TRBJ1-1; unclear D gene. The CDR3 covers 13 residues. Germline V lookup: CDR1 LNHDA, CDR2 SQIVND (reference sequence). The V gene lost 5 bases and the J gene lost 4 bases, with 11 bases spanning the gap. The CDR3 DNA is TGTGCCAGTAGTCCAGCGTTCGGCACTGAAGCTTTCTTT. Protein: CASSPAFGTEAFF.

The chain employs TRBV28 and TRBJ2-7; TRBD2 agrees at 13 bases. CDR1 and CDR2 (germline): MDHEN, SYDVKM. The CDR3 is made up of 16 amino acids. Trimming at V came to 5 bases and at J to 4 bases, leaving 8 bases not matched to a gene. CDR3 in amino acids: CASSLTSGRGRYEQYF. The DNA for the CDR3 is TGTGCCAGCAGTCTCACTAGCGGGAGGGGTCGGTACGAGCAGTACTTC.

V gene TRBV7-3 combines with J gene TRBJ2-1, with 11 positions matching TRBD1. Germline values: CDR1 SGHTA, CDR2 FQGTGA. Unmatched junction bases numbered 15, after V lost 5 bases and J lost 9 bases. The CDR3 runs 17 residues. As DNA, the CDR3 is TGTGCCAGCAGCCGCACCCCATGGACAGGGGGCTCGGGTGAGCAGTTCTTC. It translates to CASSRTPWTGGSGEQFF.

The chain recombines TRBV2 with TRBJ1-6; D unresolved. Per the germline V gene, CDR1 is SNHLY and CDR2 is FYNNEI. The CDR3 loop spans 13 amino acids. V was pared by 1 base and J by 7 bases, with 5 bases between. The CDR3 DNA follows: TGTGCCAGCAGTGAAGGGCCGAATTCACCCCTCCACTTT. Residues: CASSEGPNSPLHF.

This clone was seen more than once but under ten times. This sequence joins TRBV5-1 and TRBJ1-4; D might be TRBD1 (6 bases). The V gene lost 1 base and the J gene lost 8 bases, with 6 bases spanning the gap. Germline-derived CDR1 and CDR2 are SGHRS and YFSETQ. The CDR3 sequence is 12 residues long. Here the CDR3 reads CASSLTGEKLFF. CDR3 in DNA: TGCGCCAGCAGCTTGACAGGGGAAAAACTGTTTTTT. The whole variable domain, remainder taken from reference TRBV5-1 and TRBJ1-4, is KAGVTQTPRYLIKTRGQQVTLSCSPISGHRSVSWYQQTPGQGLQFLFEYFSETQRNKGNFPGRFSGRQFSNSRSEMNVSTLELGDSALYLCASSLTGEKLFFGSGTQLSVL.

V is TRBV5-1 and J is TRBJ2-7; 8 bases align to TRBD2. The length of the CDR3 is 14 residues. J gave up 3 bases and V 2 bases, and 4 bases lay outside the gene matches. Germline V gene lookup returns CDR1 SGHRS and CDR2 YFSETQ. CDR3 amino acids: CASSFTSGFYEQYF. The CDR3 DNA reads TGCGCCAGCAGCTTCACTAGCGGATTCTACGAGCAGTACTTC.

The genes are TRBV27 and TRBJ2-7; tentative D call: TRBD1 (5 bases). The CDR3 extends over 16 amino acids. Per germline, CDR1 MNHEY and CDR2 SMNVEV (reference sequence). V gave up 0 bases and J gave up 6 bases, with 18 bases separating them. The CDR3 DNA reads TGTGCCAGCAGTTTATCGCCCCCGGACACCGCCGGCGAGCAGTACTTC. Its protein is CASSLSPPDTAGEQYF.

The chain recombines TRBV5-4 with TRBJ2-2, with 7 bases aligning to TRBD1. V lost 4 bases to trimming and J lost 1 base; unmatched junction nucleotides: 4. CDR3 size: 15 residues. Germline V lookup: CDR1 SGHNT, CDR2 YYREEE (reference sequence). Here the CDR3 DNA reads TGTGCCAGCAGCGGACAGGAGGAGAACACCGGGGAGCTGTTTTTT. Translated: CASSGQEENTGELFF.

CDR3 residues: CASSLRGGGTDTQYF. The CDR3, as DNA: TGCGCCAGCAGCTTGAGGGGAGGCGGCACAGATACGCAGTATTTT. The chain recombines TRBV5-1 with TRBJ2-3, with D possibly matching TRBD2 (6 bases). CDR1 and CDR2 from the germline V gene are SGHRS and YFSETQ. The ends were cut back, 1 base at V and 1 base at J, with 10 bases in the middle. This CDR3 comprises 15 residues.

The genes are TRBV4-1 and TRBJ1-5, with D tentatively TRBD1 (6 bases). In germline, CDR1 is MGHRA, CDR2 YSYEKL. V was trimmed by 4 bases and J by 0 bases, leaving 16 bases between them. The CDR3 is 17 amino acids. Here the CDR3 reads CASSPDAQGYSNQPQHF. CDR3 sequence (DNA): TGCGCCAGCAGCCCCGACGCGCAGGGGTATAGCAATCAGCCCCAGCATTTT.

This clone was recorded only once. The V and J genes are TRBV28 and TRBJ2-5, with D possibly TRBD2 on 5 matching bases. V was pared by 5 bases and J by 0 bases, with 16 bases between. The CDR3 is 16 amino acids. Germline assignment: CDR1 MDHEN and CDR2 SYDVKM. The CDR3 nucleotides read TGTGCCAGCAGTCCCCCGAGAGGGCCCTACCAAGAGACCCAGTACTTC. This codes for CASSPPRGPYQETQYF. Filled out from reference TRBV28 and TRBJ2-5, the complete variable domain reads DVKVTQSSRYLVKRTGEKVFLECVQDMDHENMFWYRQDPGLGLRLIYFSYDVKMKEKGDIPEGYSVSREKKERFSLILESASTNQTSMYLCASSPPRGPYQETQYFGPGTRLLVL.

This chain connects TRBV7-8 to TRBJ1-1; TRBD1 matches at 8 bases. Trimming at V came to 3 bases and at J to 7 bases, leaving 10 bases not matched to a gene. The CDR3 is made up of 15 amino acids. Germline V gene lookup returns CDR1 SGHVS and CDR2 FQNEAQ. CDR3 region: CASSFGQGGDGEAFF. The CDR3 bases are TGTGCCAGCAGCTTCGGACAGGGTGGAGATGGTGAAGCTTTCTTT.

This chain joins TRBV5-1 and TRBJ2-1; 13 bases are a match to TRBD2. The V gene's germline CDR1 is SGHRS and CDR2 YFSETQ. V was clipped by 1 base and J by 6 bases; unmatched bases: 4. The CDR3 is made up of 16 amino acids. The CDR3, as DNA: TGCGCCAGCAGCTTGCCAGGACTAGCGGGAGTCAATGAGCAGTTCTTC. Its protein is CASSLPGLAGVNEQFF.

The J gene is TRBJ1-2, the V gene TRBV24-1; D is possibly TRBD1 (5 bases). The CDR3 is 12 amino acids. Per germline, CDR1 KGHDR and CDR2 SFDVKD. The V end lost 6 bases, the J end lost 8 bases, and 12 bases lay between the germline ends. The CDR3: CATSSGGEGYTF. CDR3 bases: TGTGCCACCAGTTCCGGGGGAGAAGGCTACACCTTC.

The chain couples TRBV28 to TRBJ1-6, with TRBD1 matching 7 bases. The CDR3 is made up of 15 amino acids. Trimming at V came to 6 bases and at J to 8 bases, leaving 10 bases not matched to a gene. Per the germline V gene, CDR1 is MDHEN and CDR2 is SYDVKM. The DNA for the CDR3 is TGTGCCAGCAGCTTCAGACAGGGACTCCATTCACCCCTCCACTTT. This codes for CASSFRQGLHSPLHF.

The V and J genes are TRBV7-9 and TRBJ1-6; 10 nucleotides agree with TRBD1. Per germline, CDR1 SEHNR and CDR2 FQNEAQ (reference sequence). The trim removed 4 bases at V and 10 bases at J, leaving 7 bases unmatched. The CDR3 covers 15 residues. The CDR3 nucleotides read TGTGCCAGCAGCTCCGCTGACAGGGGGCACTCACCCCTCCACTTT. Amino acid sequence: CASSSADRGHSPLHF.

As to this clone: This CDR3 is also generated by other DNA sequences in the sample. The chain combines TRBV5-1 with TRBJ1-3; 7 nucleotides match TRBD1. Germline trimming cut 0 bases from V and 2 bases from J; bases unmatched to any gene: 2. CDR1 is SGHRS and CDR2 is YFSETQ in the germline V gene. CDR3 length: 15 residues. In DNA, the CDR3 is TGCGCCAGCAGCTTGGGTGACAGGGCTGGAAACACCATATATTTT. Translation gives CASSLGDRAGNTIYF.